A selection of T cell receptor beta chains follows, all from one sample in a study of shared clonotypes between healthy human individuals. Some clones are missing from TCRdb's copy, which holds only in-frame ones; the method was immunoSEQ multiplex PCR. This sample has around 2,000,000 clones, with roughly 96% found just once. The sample taken for sequencing was naive CD4+ T cells sorted from blood. The origin of the receptors is a man aged 18 to 35 in good health. Both conserved end residues are part of each CDR3. D genes are given only for firm matches. Clone size is shown for a subset of rows, as once, few, many or a class of expanded clone.

j_call	d_call	clone_size	v_call	cdr3_nt	cdr3_aa
TRBJ2-1	TRBD1	NA	TRBV28	TGTGCCAGCAGTGGAGGGACAGGGAGGGCCTCAGGGCAGTTCTTC	CASSGGTGRASGQFF
TRBJ2-2	TRBD2	NA	TRBV27	TGTGCCAGCAGTTTATACCCTAGCGGGGGCACCGGGGAGCTGTTTTTT	CASSLYPSGGTGELFF
TRBJ2-5	NA	NA	TRBV19	TGTGCCAGTAGGTTGAACGTCCAAGAGACCCAGTACTTC	CASRLNVQETQYF
TRBJ1-6	NA	once	TRBV19	TGTGCCAGTAGTATCAGGGATCGGAATTCACCCCTCCACTTT	CASSIRDRNSPLHF
TRBJ2-6	TRBD1	NA	TRBV5-4	TGTGCCAGCAGCTGGGACAGTGCTGGGGCCAACGTCCTGACTTTC	CASSWDSAGANVLTF
TRBJ1-2	NA	NA	TRBV30	TGTGCCTGGAGTAAGGAGGGTTGGGGCTACACCTTC	CAWSKEGWGYTF
TRBJ2-1	TRBD2	NA	TRBV7-9	TGTGCCAGCAGCTTAAGGAGCGGGACTTACAATGAGCAGTTCTTC	CASSLRSGTYNEQFF
TRBJ2-7	NA	many	TRBV11-3	TGTGCCAGCAGCCTGGGACACCTATCCTACGAGCAGTACTTC	CASSLGHLSYEQYF
TRBJ2-1	TRBD1	NA	TRBV19	TGTGCCAGTAGTATTTTGGACAGGGCCCGCGATGAGCAGTTCTTC	CASSILDRARDEQFF
TRBJ1-1	NA	NA	TRBV9	TGTGCCAGCAGCGTAGGTCTGGGGGCGATGAACACTGAAGCTTTCTTT	CASSVGLGAMNTEAFF
TRBJ2-7	TRBD2	NA	TRBV6-1	TGTGCCAGCGAGCGGGGCAGGTCCTCCTACGAGCAGTACTTC	CASERGRSSYEQYF
TRBJ2-7	NA	NA	TRBV7-8	TGTGCCAGCAGCCCCCCAGGAGCATACGAGCAGTACTTC	CASSPPGAYEQYF
TRBJ2-5	TRBD2	once	TRBV5-6	TGTGCCAGCAGCAAAGCGGGACTAGCGGGAGGGTGGCGGGAGACCCAGTACTTC	CASSKAGLAGGWRETQYF
TRBJ1-2	NA	few	TRBV7-9	TGTGCCAGCAGCTCAGAAAGCCAAGTACATGGCTACACCTTC	CASSSESQVHGYTF
TRBJ2-7	NA	NA	TRBV14	TGTGCCAGCAGCTCCAACTCCTACGAGCAGTACTTC	CASSSNSYEQYF
TRBJ2-5	TRBD2	once	TRBV7-2	TGTGCCAGCAGCCTGGGGGGACTAGCGGGCTCCTTCGGGGAGACCCAGTACTTC	CASSLGGLAGSFGETQYF
TRBJ2-1	TRBD2	NA	TRBV7-9	TGTGCCAGCAGCTTACGGGGGACTAGCGGGACTGCCAGGGATGAGCAGTTCTTC	CASSLRGTSGTARDEQFF
TRBJ1-6	NA	NA	TRBV7-9	TGTGCCAGCAGCCCCTTTAACTTGGGGATTTCACCCCTCCACTTT	CASSPFNLGISPLHF
TRBJ1-4	NA	NA	TRBV2	TGTGCCAGCAGTTGGCAGGGAACTAATGAAAAACTGTTTTTT	CASSWQGTNEKLFF
TRBJ1-1	TRBD1	NA	TRBV2	TGTGCCAGCAGCGGGGACAGGGCTTCTGAAGCTTTCTTT	CASSGDRASEAFF
TRBJ1-1	NA	NA	TRBV2	TGTGCCAGCAGTTTTTTAGGAACCGAAGCTTTCTTT	CASSFLGTEAFF
TRBJ1-1	NA	NA	TRBV5-4	TGTGCCAGCAGCTTAGAACAGGGTGGCACTGAAGCTTTCTTT	CASSLEQGGTEAFF
TRBJ1-4	TRBD1	NA	TRBV7-9	TGTGCCAGCAGCTTGGGAGGCCCGGGACAGATTAATGAAAAACTGTTTTTT	CASSLGGPGQINEKLFF
TRBJ1-2	NA	NA	TRBV4-3	TGCGCCAGCAGCCAAGTGGTAGGGGCGACTAACTATGGCTACACCTTC	CASSQVVGATNYGYTF
TRBJ2-7	NA	NA	TRBV9	TGTGCCAGCAGCGTAGGGCCCCCAGGAACCTACGAGCAGTACTTC	CASSVGPPGTYEQYF
TRBJ1-2	TRBD1	NA	TRBV4-1	TGCGCCAGCAGCCAAGAACCACAGGGGAGTGGGTGGACCTTC	CASSQEPQGSGWTF
TRBJ2-1	TRBD1	NA	TRBV10-1	TGCGCCAGCAGTGAGGGGACAGGGGGGATCGGCGGGAGGCAGTTCTTC	CASSEGTGGIGGRQFF
TRBJ1-5	NA	NA	TRBV6-1	TGTGCCATTCGGGGTTTGAGCAATCAGCCCCAGCATTTT	CAIRGLSNQPQHF
TRBJ1-1	NA	few	TRBV20-1	TGCAGTGCTAGAGTGAACACTGAAGCTTTCTTT	CSARVNTEAFF
TRBJ1-5	TRBD1	NA	TRBV4-1	TGCGCCAGCAGCCAGGGGACAGGGAAGGATTGGGGGCAGCCCCAGCATTTT	CASSQGTGKDWGQPQHF
TRBJ1-2	TRBD1	NA	TRBV6-6	TGTGCCAGCAGTCAAGGGCAGGGGGGCGACTATGGCTACACCTTC	CASSQGQGGDYGYTF
TRBJ2-1	TRBD2	NA	TRBV5-4	TGTGCCAGCAGCTCCTCTAGCGGGAGTGGTTTCAATGAGCAGTTCTTC	CASSSSSGSGFNEQFF
TRBJ2-5	TRBD1	NA	TRBV5-1	TGCGCCAGCAGCATGAGACAGGGCTGGGAAGAGACCCAGTACTTC	CASSMRQGWEETQYF
TRBJ1-1	TRBD1	NA	TRBV30	TGTGCCTGGAGTGCCGACAGGGTGAACACTGAAGCTTTCTTT	CAWSADRVNTEAFF
TRBJ2-3	TRBD2	few	TRBV7-2	TGTGCCAGCAGCCTACTAGCGGGAGGCACAGATACGCAGTATTTT	CASSLLAGGTDTQYF
TRBJ1-1	NA	NA	TRBV4-1	TGCGCCAGCAGCCAAGAGGGGATTACTGAAGCTTTCTTT	CASSQEGITEAFF
TRBJ1-2	NA	once	TRBV11-2	TGTGCCAGCAGTCCCGACAGGACCTATGGCTACACCTTC	CASSPDRTYGYTF
TRBJ2-7	NA	NA	TRBV25-1	TGTGCCAGCAGTGAATCGGGTTTAGGGGAGTCATCCTACGAGCAGTACTTC	CASSESGLGESSYEQYF
TRBJ2-5	TRBD2	NA	TRBV7-9	TGTGCCAGCGGGCCCCCGGGAGGGGGGATCCAAGAGACCCAGTACTTC	CASGPPGGGIQETQYF
TRBJ1-4	NA	NA	TRBV2	TGTGCCAGCACTGACTCCGGTCCTGGTAATGAAAAACTGTTTTTT	CASTDSGPGNEKLFF
TRBJ1-1	NA	once	TRBV27	TGTGCCAGCAGTTTCGGGACGGTGAACACTGAAGCTTTCTTT	CASSFGTVNTEAFF
TRBJ2-7	TRBD1	NA	TRBV4-3	TGCGCCAGCAGCCACAGATGGGGGGACAGGGACGTCTACGAGCAGTACTTC	CASSHRWGDRDVYEQYF
TRBJ2-5	NA	NA	TRBV5-6	TGTGCCAGCAGCTTGGTGGGGGAACAGACCCAGTACTTC	CASSLVGEQTQYF